These 2 T cell receptor beta chains share one sample of origin, sequenced in a study of T cells in Graves' hyperthyroidism and ophthalmopathy. RNA transcripts were the template for amplifying TCR beta CDR3 regions. A set of HTBI primers served as the primers for a first-round RT-PCR of the TCR CDR3. MiXCR, applied by TCRdb to the multiplex PCR reads, yields one record per CDR3 protein. This table holds 490,000 or so distinct CDR3 sequences, 20% found once. The material sequenced was blood. Receptor source: a man aged 35 to 55 with Graves' ophthalmopathy.

The chain employs TRBV5-8 and TRBJ1-2; D is undetermined. The CDR3 contains 14 residues. The V and J ends lost 0 bases and 5 bases respectively, with 11 bases between them. Per germline, CDR1 SGHTS and CDR2 YDEGEE. CDR3 sequence: CASSLGGRSYGYTF. DNA for the CDR3: TGTGCCAGCAGCTTGGGCGGGCGTTCTTATGGCTACACCTTC.

The sample holds many counts of this clonotype. This chain uses TRBV27 with TRBJ2-3; 7 nucleotides align to TRBD1. CDR1 is MNHEY, CDR2 SMNVEV, per germline (reference sequence). The length of the CDR3 is 14 residues. Trimming removed 9 bases from V and 3 bases from J; junction bases left unmatched: 9. This CDR3 is CASRYGTATDTQYF. The CDR3 bases are TGTGCCAGTCGCTACGGGACAGCTACAGATACGCAGTATTTT.